This T cell receptor (beta chain) was identified during a study of T-cell reconstitution after alpha-beta-depleted transplantation in children (TCRdb year 2016). With regard to the full study: Using TCR repertoire profiling, the study quantitatively followed how T-cell immune reconstitution unfolded in children after TCRalphabeta/CD19-depleted allogeneic hematopoietic cell transplantation.

Findings and caveats that apply to the study as a whole: Apparently early alphabetaT-cell count recovery about two months after transplant reportedly relied on only several hundred rapidly expanded clones derived from non-depleted graft cells. In some patients, the high TCRbeta diversity seen at day 60 was put down to recipient T cells and intrathymic progenitors that had survived conditioning. Over the following months the frequencies of hyperexpanded clones went down, and after one year T-cell counts and TCRbeta diversity were mostly credited to newly produced T cells.

This clonotype was counted only a few times. Its antigen target is currently unknown. One base away there is no much larger clone; base qualities are not given. The CDR3, from cysteine to phenylalanine, totals 12 residues. Left in the record is the CDR3 DNA by itself, 36 bases read in frame from the first base. CDR1 and CDR2, per the germline V gene, are MDHEN and SYDVKM. V is pared back by 6 bases and J by 10 bases, with 13 bases lying between the germline termini. According to the study, the label for this sample's treatment or condition signals: allogeneic hematopoietic cell transplantation with graft depleted of TCRalphabeta T cells and CD19 B cells. TCRalphabeta/CD19-depleted allogeneic hematopoietic cell grafts were given to the transplant recipients, all of whom were children. The library was prepared using PCR. TCRdb shows the sequencer as Illumina HiSeq 2500. TCR libraries were prepared with molecular barcoding, using unique molecular identifiers to normalize TCRbeta repertoire quantification. The raw public data were reprocessed by TCRdb itself: fastp quality trimming at Q25, MiXCR clonotype calling, in-frame beta chains only. Entries are consolidated by CDR3 protein sequence, retaining the most common genes and DNA. The sample has some 200,000 distinct CDR3 sequences on record, 7% to 9% of them singletons. Clones ranked in the top ten supply approximately 40% of the sample.

The source material was PBMCs, mostly from graft donor cells, sampled 360 days after TCRalphabeta/CD19-depleted stem cell transplant. The receptor comes from a male patient aged 2 to 10 who had a stem cell transplant for acute myeloid leukemia, so the T cells may come from the graft donor. The chain uses TRBV28 and TRBJ1-5, and possibly TRBD1, on 5 matching bases. The DNA is as follows: TGTGCCAGCAGAGCAGGGTCTTCCCCCCAGCATTTT. The encoded protein is CASRAGSSPQHF.